What follows is one T cell receptor beta chain and its context. Antigen: not known. Sequencing was performed with immunoSEQ multiplex PCR; in TCRdb, only in-frame clones are kept and a portion is missing. This sample has about 62,000 clones, with 65% to 80% found just once. The sample originates from a study of siplizumab effects on memory and regulatory T cells. Study-wide findings and caveats: With siplizumab, Treg-derived clones averaged roughly 62% of mappable alloreactive CD4+ clones, versus 26.9% in controls.

Trimming removed 2 bases from V and 2 bases from J, with 10 bases in between. There are 14 residues in the CDR3. The V gene's germline CDR1 is ENHRY and CDR2 SYGVKD. This clonotype was sampled from a human donor in good health. Source material: memory CD4+ T cells sorted from blood. This rearrangement joins TRBV10-3 to TRBJ2-7; D is possibly TRBD1 (5 bases). CDR3 residues: CAISEGQGTYEQYF. In nucleotides, the CDR3 is TGTGCCATCAGTGAGGGTCAGGGAACCTACGAGCAGTACTTC.